Below, 8 T cell receptor beta chains from the same sample are listed, as sequenced in a study of blood T cell dynamics during melanoma immunotherapy. Using immunoSEQ multiplex PCR, the repertoire was profiled, and TCRdb retains in-frame clones only, with some absent. The sample carries 10,000 to 13,000 clones, 87% recorded once. Time point reported: week 3, after first cycle of checkpoint inhibitor. The source was blood, collected from a patient treated with checkpoint blockade. These receptors all come from a human donor with melanoma.

The V call is TRBV27, the J call TRBJ1-6; possible D gene TRBD1, 6 bases. The length of the CDR3 is 15 residues. V lost 2 bases to trimming and J lost 7 bases, with 12 bases between them. Germline V gene sequence: CDR1 MNHEY, CDR2 SMNVEV (reference sequence). CDR3 coding DNA: TGTGCCAGCAGTTTAGGTCAGGGGTGGAATTCACCCCTCCACTTT. This gives the protein CASSLGQGWNSPLHF.

J is TRBJ2-1 and V is TRBV7-2; TRBD1 aligns across 9 bases. CDR1 is SGHTA and CDR2 is FQGNSA in the germline V gene. The CDR3 runs 13 residues. The trim removed 5 bases at V and 9 bases at J, leaving 5 bases unmatched. This chain's CDR3 is CASSLDRGGEQFF. The CDR3 bases are TGTGCCAGCAGCCTGGACAGGGGTGGTGAGCAGTTCTTC.

This chain connects TRBV30 to TRBJ1-1; D uncertain. Germline values: CDR1 GTSNPN, CDR2 SVGIG (reference sequence). This CDR3 spans 11 amino acids. Trimming removed 4 bases at V and 5 bases at J, with 8 bases between. The CDR3 region is CAWTRGTEAFF. DNA for the CDR3: TGTGCCTGGACAAGAGGGACTGAAGCTTTCTTT.

CDR3 protein: CASTRGQGGSSTEAFF. CDR3 nucleotide sequence: TGTGCCAGCACGAGGGGGCAAGGGGGATCCAGCACTGAAGCTTTCTTT. The V and J genes are TRBV2 and TRBJ1-1; 7 bases are a match to TRBD1. The CDR3 length is 16 residues. Germline values: CDR1 SNHLY, CDR2 FYNNEI. V lost 7 bases to trimming and J lost 4 bases; unmatched junction nucleotides: 15.

This clone was detected once. This chain joins TRBV20-1 and TRBJ1-2; D is uncertain. Germline CDR1 and CDR2: DFQATT and SNEGSKA (reference sequence). Between the trimmed V and J ends, which lost 5 bases and 7 bases, there was a span of 11 bases. The CDR3 is 11 amino acids. The chain's CDR3 is CSAEVGGGYTF. CDR3 nucleotides: TGCAGTGCTGAGGTGGGAGGTGGCTACACCTTC.

This clone showed up just a few times. The genes are TRBV7-9 and TRBJ1-2, with D unclear. The length of the CDR3 is 13 residues. Germline loops: CDR1 SEHNR, CDR2 FQNEAQ (reference sequence). The V end lost 3 bases, the J end lost 1 base, and 6 bases lay between the germline ends. The CDR3 here is CASSFGSNYGYTF. The CDR3, as DNA: TGTGCCAGCAGCTTCGGCAGTAACTATGGCTACACCTTC. Together with reference TRBV7-9 and TRBJ1-2, the CDR3 gives the full variable domain: DTGVSQNPRHKITKRGQNVTFRCDPISEHNRLYWYRQTLGQGPEFLTYFQNEAQLEKSRLLSDRFSAERPKGSFSTLEIQRTEQGDSAMYLCASSFGSNYGYTFGSGTRLTVV.

J is TRBJ1-5 and V is TRBV28; unclear D gene. Trimming pared 4 bases from V and 1 base from J, leaving 8 bases between. The length of the CDR3 is 14 residues. The germline V gene encodes CDR1 MDHEN and CDR2 SYDVKM. Here the CDR3 DNA reads TGTGCCAGCAGTTCCGACATCAGCAATCAGCCCCAGCATTTT. Protein: CASSSDISNQPQHF.

The chain combines TRBV7-9 with TRBJ2-5; tentatively, D is TRBD1 (6 bases). Germline CDR1 SEHNR, CDR2 FQNEAQ (reference sequence). Trimming removed 1 base from V and 4 bases from J, with 7 bases in between. The CDR3 runs to 13 residues. The CDR3 is CASSLVGAETQYF. The DNA for the CDR3 is TGTGCCAGCAGCTTAGTGGGGGCAGAGACCCAGTACTTC.